This entry describes one TCR beta chain. Its antigen is currently not known. No clone much larger than this one lies a single base away; base qualities are absent. TCRbeta CDR3 regions were amplified from genomic DNA by means of the immunoSEQ Assay, a bias-controlled multiplex PCR. Per the original workflow: Within the assay, amplification of reference gene primers was used to estimate how many nucleated cells each sample contained. To quantify the absolute abundance of each unique TCRbeta CDR3 rearrangement, sequence reads were collapsed and filtered. For each sample, productive Simpson clonality was calculated as the square root of Simpson's diversity index over productive rearrangements. The clones in this table, taken by TCRdb from immuneACCESS, are in-frame only. Not every clone is retained; where verified, under half of the shortfall comes from an unresolved V gene, and the cause of the rest is unknown. For V, J and clone size, that table is used; D and trimming come from the DNA. Counted in this sample were hundreds of thousands of clones; around 87% of them appeared once. The ten largest account for 7.2% of the sample.

A second Seattle source provided samples from volunteer blood donors who had recovered from COVID-19. Collaborating institutions collected whole blood in K2EDTA tubes following their own protocols. For TCRbeta analysis, collaborators shipped samples in one of three forms: frozen whole blood, isolated PBMCs, or DNA extracted from either of those sample types. The CDR3 covers 18 residues, taking in both the cysteine and the phenylalanine. The DNA shown is the 54-base CDR3, in frame from base 1. The CDR1 and CDR2 encoded by the germline V gene are SGHVS and FQNEAQ. The germline V end is reduced by 5 bases and the J end by 1 base; junction bases left unmatched: 7. The data stem from a study of blood T cell repertoires in COVID-19 (TCRdb year 2020). In terms of the full investigation: Samples covering the acute and convalescent phases of COVID-19 were provided by collaborators in the United States, Italy and Spain. The prospective study material was composed of cDNA or gDNA derived from T cells, B-cell-depleted T cells, or PBMCs. Subjects who had been exposed to COVID-19, were actively infected with it, or had recovered from it provided the deeply sampled blood TCRbeta repertoires that made up the dataset. A freely available public database, intended as a resource for researchers studying the immune response to SARS-CoV-2, is where the repertoires were released. The samples were drawn from two sources: the first 160 participants of the ongoing ImmuneRACE study, and 1,200 or so subjects contributed by 6 global collaborators. The sample metadata nearly always contained a de-identified subject ID, COVID-19 status, age in years and sex. HLA class I and class II types, where available, came from metadata supplied by the sample provider rather than from assay-based typing.

Broad study findings and their caveats: The amount of clinical and demographic metadata varied by source and participant and was provided uncurated.

This receptor chain uses TRBV7-8 and TRBJ2-6, and 11 junctional nucleotides match TRBD2. The sequencing input was peripheral blood. This TCR was recovered from a man between 60 and 70 years old who had recovered from COVID-19. The nucleotide sequence is TGTGCCAGCAGCAATAGCGGGGGGGCTCTTTCTGGGGCCAACGTCCTGACTTTC. Translated, it gives CASSNSGGALSGANVLTF.